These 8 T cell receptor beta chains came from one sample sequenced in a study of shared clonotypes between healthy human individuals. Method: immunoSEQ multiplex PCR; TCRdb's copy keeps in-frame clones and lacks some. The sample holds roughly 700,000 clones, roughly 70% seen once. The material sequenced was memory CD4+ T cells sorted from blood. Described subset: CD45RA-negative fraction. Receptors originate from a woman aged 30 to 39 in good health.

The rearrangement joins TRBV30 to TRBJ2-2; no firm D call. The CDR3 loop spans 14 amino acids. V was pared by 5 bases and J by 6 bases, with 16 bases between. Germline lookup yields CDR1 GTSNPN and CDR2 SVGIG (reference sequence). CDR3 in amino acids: CAWAFTSLPGELFF. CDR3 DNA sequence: TGTGCCTGGGCTTTTACTTCACTCCCCGGGGAGCTGTTTTTT. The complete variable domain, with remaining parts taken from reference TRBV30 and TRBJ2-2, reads SQTIHQWPATLVQPVGSPLSLECTVEGTSNPNLYWYRQAAGRGLQLLFYSVGIGQISSEVPQNLSASRPQDRQFILSSKKLLLSDSGFYLCAWAFTSLPGELFFGEGSRLTVL.

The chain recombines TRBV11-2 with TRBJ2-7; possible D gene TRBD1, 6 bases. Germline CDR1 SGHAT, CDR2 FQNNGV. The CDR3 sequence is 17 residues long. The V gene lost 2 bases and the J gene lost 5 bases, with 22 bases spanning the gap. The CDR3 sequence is CASSLLLVGRGSHEQYF. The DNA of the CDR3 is TGTGCCAGCAGCTTACTTTTAGTTGGCAGGGGTTCCCACGAGCAGTACTTC.

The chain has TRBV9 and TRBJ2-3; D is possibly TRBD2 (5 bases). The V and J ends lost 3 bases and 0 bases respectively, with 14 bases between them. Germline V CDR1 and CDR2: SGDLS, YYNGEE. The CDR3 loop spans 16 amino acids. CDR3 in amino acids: CASSAHLGVSTDTQYF. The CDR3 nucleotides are TGTGCCAGCAGCGCACACCTGGGAGTAAGCACAGATACGCAGTATTTT.

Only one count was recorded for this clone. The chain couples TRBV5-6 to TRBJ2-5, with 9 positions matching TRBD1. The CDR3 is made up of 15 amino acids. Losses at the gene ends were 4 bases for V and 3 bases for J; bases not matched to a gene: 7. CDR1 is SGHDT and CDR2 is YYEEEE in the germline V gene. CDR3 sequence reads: CASSQYRGPKETQYF. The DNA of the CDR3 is TGTGCCAGCAGCCAATACAGGGGGCCCAAAGAGACCCAGTACTTC.

CDR3 DNA sequence: TGTGCCAGCAGCTCCCCCGGGACAGGGGCCTCCGAGCAGTACTTC. It specifies CASSSPGTGASEQYF. The chain recombines TRBV28 with TRBJ2-7, with TRBD1 matching 10 bases. Germline CDR1 and CDR2: MDHEN and SYDVKM. This CDR3 contains 15 residues. After removal of 6 bases from V and 6 bases from J, the junction contained 11 bases not matched to a gene.

Here the CDR3 DNA reads TGTGCCAGTACCCCCCTTGCAGATGGGGCCAACGTCCTGACTTTC. This translates into CASTPLADGANVLTF. The rearrangement links TRBV19 to TRBJ2-6; no reliable D call. Germline V CDR1 and CDR2: LNHDA, SQIVND (reference sequence). Trimming removed 7 bases from V and 3 bases from J, with 13 bases in between. The CDR3 totals 15 residues.

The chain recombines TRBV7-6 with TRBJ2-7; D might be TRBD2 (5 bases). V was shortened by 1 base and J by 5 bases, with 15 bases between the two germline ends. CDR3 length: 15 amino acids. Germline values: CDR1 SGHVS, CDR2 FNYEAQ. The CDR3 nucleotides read TGTGCCAGCAGCTTAGGGCGGCTAGCCAGTGACGAGCAGTACTTC. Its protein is CASSLGRLASDEQYF.

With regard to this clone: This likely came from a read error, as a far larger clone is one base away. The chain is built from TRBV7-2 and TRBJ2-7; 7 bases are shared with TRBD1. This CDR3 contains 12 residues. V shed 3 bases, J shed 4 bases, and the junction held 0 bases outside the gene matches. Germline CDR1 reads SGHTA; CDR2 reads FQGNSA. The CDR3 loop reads CASSLTGYEQYF. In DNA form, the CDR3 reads TGTGCCAGCAGCTTGACAGGGTACGAGCAGTACTTC.